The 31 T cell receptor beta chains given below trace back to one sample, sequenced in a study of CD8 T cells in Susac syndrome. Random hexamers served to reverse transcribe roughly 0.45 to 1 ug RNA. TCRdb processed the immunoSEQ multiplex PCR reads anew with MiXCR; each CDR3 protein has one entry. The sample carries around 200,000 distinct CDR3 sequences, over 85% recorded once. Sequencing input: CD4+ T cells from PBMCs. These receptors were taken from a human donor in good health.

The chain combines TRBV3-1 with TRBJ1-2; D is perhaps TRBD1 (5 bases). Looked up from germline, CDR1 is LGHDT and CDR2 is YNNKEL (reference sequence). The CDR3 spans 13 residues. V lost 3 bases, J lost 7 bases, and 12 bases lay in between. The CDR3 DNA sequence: TGTGCCAGCAGCCAGTCACAGGAGGGTGGCTACACCTTC. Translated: CASSQSQEGGYTF.

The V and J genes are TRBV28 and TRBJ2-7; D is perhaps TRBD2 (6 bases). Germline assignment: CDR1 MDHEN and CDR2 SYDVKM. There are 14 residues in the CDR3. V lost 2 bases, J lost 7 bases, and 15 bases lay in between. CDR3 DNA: TGTGCCAGCAGTTTAATGGCGGGGTCCGGGGAGCAGTACGTC. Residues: CASSLMAGSGEQYV.

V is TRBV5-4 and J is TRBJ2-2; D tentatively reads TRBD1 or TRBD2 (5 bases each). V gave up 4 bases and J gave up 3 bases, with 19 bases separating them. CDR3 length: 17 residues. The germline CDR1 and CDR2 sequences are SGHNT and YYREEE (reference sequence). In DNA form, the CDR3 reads TGTGCCAGCAGCAGAACCCCCCGGGACCATGACACCGGGGAGCTGTTTTTT. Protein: CASSRTPRDHDTGELFF.

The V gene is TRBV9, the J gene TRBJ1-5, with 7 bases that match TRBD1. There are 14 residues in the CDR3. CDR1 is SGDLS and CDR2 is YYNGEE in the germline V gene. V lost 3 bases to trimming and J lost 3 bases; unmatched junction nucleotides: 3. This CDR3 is CASSAGTANQPQHF. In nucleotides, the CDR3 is TGTGCCAGCAGCGCTGGGACAGCCAATCAGCCCCAGCATTTT.

Here the CDR3 reads CASSAGVGTEAFF. CDR3 nucleotide sequence: TGTGCCAGCAGCGCGGGGGTAGGCACTGAAGCTTTCTTT. The chain links TRBV9 to TRBJ1-1, with D possibly matching TRBD1 (5 bases). The CDR3 has 13 residues. Trimming pared 3 bases from V and 4 bases from J, leaving 10 bases between. CDR1 is SGDLS and CDR2 is YYNGEE in the germline V gene.

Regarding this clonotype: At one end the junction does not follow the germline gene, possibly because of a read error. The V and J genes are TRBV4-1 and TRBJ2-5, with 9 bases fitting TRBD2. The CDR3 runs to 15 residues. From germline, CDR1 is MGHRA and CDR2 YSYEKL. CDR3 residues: CASSQLSRGSGSFNF. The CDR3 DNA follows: TGCGCCAGCAGCCAACTTTCTCGGGGTAGCGGGAGTTTCAACTTC.

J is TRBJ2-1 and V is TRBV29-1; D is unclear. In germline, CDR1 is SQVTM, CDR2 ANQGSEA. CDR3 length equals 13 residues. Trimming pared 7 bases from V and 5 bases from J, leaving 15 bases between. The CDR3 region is CSAQSWQNNEQFF. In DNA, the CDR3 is TGCAGCGCCCAAAGCTGGCAGAACAATGAGCAGTTCTTC.

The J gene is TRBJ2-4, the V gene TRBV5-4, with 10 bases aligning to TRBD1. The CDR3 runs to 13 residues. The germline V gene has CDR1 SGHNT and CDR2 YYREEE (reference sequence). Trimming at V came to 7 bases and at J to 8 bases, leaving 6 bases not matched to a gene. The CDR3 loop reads CASGRQGADIQYF. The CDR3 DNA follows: TGTGCCAGCGGACGACAGGGGGCGGACATTCAGTACTTC.

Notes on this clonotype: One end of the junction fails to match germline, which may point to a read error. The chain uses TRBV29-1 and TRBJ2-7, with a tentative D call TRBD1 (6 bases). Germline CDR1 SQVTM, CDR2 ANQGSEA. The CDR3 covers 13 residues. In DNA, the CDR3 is TGCAGCGCCCGGTCCACAGGGCCCTACGGGCAGTACTTC. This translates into CSARSTGPYGQYF.

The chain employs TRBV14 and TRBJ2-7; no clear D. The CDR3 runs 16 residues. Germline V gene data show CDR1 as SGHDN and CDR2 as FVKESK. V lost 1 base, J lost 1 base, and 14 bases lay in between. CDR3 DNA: TGTGCCAGCAGCCAAGTTAAAGGGAAGGGATCCTACGAGCAGTACTTC. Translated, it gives CASSQVKGKGSYEQYF.

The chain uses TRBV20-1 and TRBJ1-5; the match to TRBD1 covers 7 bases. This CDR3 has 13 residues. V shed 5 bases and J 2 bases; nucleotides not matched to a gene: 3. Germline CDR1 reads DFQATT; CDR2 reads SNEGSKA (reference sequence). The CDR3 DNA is TGCAGTGCTGGGGACAGTCGCAATCAGCCCCAGCATTTT. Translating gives CSAGDSRNQPQHF.

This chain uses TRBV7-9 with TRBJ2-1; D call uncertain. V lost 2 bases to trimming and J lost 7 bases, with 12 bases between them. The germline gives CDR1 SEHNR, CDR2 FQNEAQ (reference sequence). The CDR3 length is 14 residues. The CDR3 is CASSLFPRMNEQFF. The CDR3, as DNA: TGTGCCAGCAGCTTATTCCCTAGGATGAATGAGCAGTTCTTC.

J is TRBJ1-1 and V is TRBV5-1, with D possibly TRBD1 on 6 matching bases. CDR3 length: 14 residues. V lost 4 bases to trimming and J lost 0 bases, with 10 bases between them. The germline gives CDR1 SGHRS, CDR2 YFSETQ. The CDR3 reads CASSMDSMNTEAFF. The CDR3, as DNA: TGCGCCAGCAGCATGGACAGCATGAACACTGAAGCTTTCTTT.

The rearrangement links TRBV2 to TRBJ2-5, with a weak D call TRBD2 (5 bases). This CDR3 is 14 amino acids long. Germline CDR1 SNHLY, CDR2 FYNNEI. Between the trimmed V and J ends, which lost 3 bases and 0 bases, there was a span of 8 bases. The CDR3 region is CASSEASNQETQYF. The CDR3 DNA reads TGTGCCAGCAGTGAGGCTAGCAACCAAGAGACCCAGTACTTC.

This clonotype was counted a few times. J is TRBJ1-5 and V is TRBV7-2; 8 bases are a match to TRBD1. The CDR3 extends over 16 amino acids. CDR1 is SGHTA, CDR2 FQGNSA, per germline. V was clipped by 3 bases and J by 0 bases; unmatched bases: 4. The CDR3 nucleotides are TGTGCCAGCAGCTTGGGCAGGGGGCTTAGCAATCAGCCCCAGCATTTT. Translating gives CASSLGRGLSNQPQHF.

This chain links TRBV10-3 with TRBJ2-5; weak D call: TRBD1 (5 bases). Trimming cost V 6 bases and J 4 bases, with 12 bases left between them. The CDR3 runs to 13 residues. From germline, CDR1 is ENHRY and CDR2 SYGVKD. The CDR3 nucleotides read TGTGCCATCAGAGGGGTCCAGGGAGAGACCCAGTACTTC. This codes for CAIRGVQGETQYF.

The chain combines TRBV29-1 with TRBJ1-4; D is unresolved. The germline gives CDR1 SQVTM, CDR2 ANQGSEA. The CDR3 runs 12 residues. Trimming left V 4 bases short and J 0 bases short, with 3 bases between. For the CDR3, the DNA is TGCAGCGTTGGCTCAACTAATGAAAAACTGTTTTTT. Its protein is CSVGSTNEKLFF.

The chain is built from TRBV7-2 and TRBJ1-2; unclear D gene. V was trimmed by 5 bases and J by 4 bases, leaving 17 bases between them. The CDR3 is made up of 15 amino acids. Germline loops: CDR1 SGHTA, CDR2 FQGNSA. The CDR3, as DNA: TGTGCCAGCAGCCCCATCCGGCACAGTTCCTATGGCTACACCTTC. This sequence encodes CASSPIRHSSYGYTF.

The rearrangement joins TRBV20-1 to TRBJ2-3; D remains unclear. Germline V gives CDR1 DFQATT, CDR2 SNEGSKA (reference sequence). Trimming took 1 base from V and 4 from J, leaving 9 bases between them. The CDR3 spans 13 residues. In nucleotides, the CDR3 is TGCAGTGCTAGAGTAGGGTCTGCAGATACGCAGTATTTT. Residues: CSARVGSADTQYF.

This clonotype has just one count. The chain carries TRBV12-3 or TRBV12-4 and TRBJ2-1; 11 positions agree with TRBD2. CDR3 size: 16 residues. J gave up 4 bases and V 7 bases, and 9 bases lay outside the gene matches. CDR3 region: CASTVWLAGGYNEQFF. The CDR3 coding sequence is TGTGCCAGCACCGTCTGGCTAGCGGGAGGATACAATGAGCAGTTCTTC.

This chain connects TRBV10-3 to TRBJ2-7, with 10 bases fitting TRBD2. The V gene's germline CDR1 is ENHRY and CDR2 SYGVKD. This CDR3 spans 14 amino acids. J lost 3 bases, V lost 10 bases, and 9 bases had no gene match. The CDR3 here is CASGASGSNYEQYV. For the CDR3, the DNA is TGTGCCAGCGGGGCTAGCGGGAGTAACTACGAGCAGTACGTC.

The CDR3 coding sequence is TGTGCCAGCAGTTCCTCCGGGGGGAACCCCTACGAGCAGTACTTC. Translated, it gives CASSSSGGNPYEQYF. The chain recombines TRBV2 with TRBJ2-7, with 7 bases fitting TRBD2. The CDR3 is 15 amino acids. Germline V gene sequence: CDR1 SNHLY, CDR2 FYNNEI. V dropped 5 bases and J dropped 2; count of bases not matched to a gene: 9. Full variable domain (missing parts from reference TRBV2 and TRBJ2-7): EPEVTQTPSHQVTQMGQEVILRCVPISNHLYFYWYRQILGQKVEFLVSFYNNEISEKSEIFDDQFSVERPDGSNFTLKIRSTKLEDSAMYFCASSSSGGNPYEQYFGPGTRLTVT.

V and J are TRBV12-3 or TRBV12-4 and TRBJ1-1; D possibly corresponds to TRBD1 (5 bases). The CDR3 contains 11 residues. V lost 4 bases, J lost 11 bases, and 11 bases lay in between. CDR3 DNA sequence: TGTGCCAGCAGTTCAAGGGACGTGGCTTTCTTT. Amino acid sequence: CASSSRDVAFF.

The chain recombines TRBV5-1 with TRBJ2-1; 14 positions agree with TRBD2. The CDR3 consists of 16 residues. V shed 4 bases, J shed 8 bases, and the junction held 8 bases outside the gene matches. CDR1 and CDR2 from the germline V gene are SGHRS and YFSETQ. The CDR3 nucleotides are TGCGCCAGCAGCCGGACTGGGACTAGCGGGGGTTATGAGCAGTTCTTC. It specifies CASSRTGTSGGYEQFF.

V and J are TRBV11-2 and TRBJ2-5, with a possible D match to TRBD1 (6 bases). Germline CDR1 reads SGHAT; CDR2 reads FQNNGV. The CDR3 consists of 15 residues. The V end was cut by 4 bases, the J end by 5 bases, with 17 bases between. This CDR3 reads CASSSGPGVGETQYF. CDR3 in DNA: TGTGCCAGCAGCTCAGGCCCAGGGGTGGGGGAGACCCAGTACTTC.

In DNA form, the CDR3 reads TGTGCCAGCAGTAAACGGACAGGGCCCGAAGCTTTCTTT. Translating it yields CASSKRTGPEAFF. V gene TRBV28 combines with J gene TRBJ1-1, with 8 bases that match TRBD1. This CDR3 comprises 13 residues. Losses at the gene ends were 5 bases for V and 8 bases for J; bases not matched to a gene: 7. Germline V gene lookup returns CDR1 MDHEN and CDR2 SYDVKM.

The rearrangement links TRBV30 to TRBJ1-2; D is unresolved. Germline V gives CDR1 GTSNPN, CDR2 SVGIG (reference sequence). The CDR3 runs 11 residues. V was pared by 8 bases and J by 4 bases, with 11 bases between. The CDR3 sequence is CAGIRPYGYTF. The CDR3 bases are TGTGCCGGGATTCGTCCCTATGGCTACACCTTC.

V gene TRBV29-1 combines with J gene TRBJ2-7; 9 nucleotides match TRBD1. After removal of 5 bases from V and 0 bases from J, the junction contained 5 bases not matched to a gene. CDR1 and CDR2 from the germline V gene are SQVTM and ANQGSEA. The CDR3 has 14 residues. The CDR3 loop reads CSVPGQGSSYEQYF. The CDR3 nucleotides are TGCAGCGTTCCGGGACAGGGAAGCTCCTACGAGCAGTACTTC.

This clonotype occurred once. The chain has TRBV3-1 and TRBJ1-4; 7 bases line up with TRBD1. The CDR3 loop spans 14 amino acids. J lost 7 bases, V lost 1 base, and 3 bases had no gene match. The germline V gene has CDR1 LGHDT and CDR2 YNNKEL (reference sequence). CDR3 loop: CASSQGGGFEKLFF. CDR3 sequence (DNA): TGTGCCAGCAGCCAAGGAGGGGGCTTTGAAAAACTGTTTTTT.

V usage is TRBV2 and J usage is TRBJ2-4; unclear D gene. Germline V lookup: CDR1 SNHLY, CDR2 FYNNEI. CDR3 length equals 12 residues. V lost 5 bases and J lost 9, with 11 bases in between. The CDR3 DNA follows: TGTGCCAGCAGTTCGGGTTCCGGCATTCAGTACTTC. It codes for CASSSGSGIQYF.

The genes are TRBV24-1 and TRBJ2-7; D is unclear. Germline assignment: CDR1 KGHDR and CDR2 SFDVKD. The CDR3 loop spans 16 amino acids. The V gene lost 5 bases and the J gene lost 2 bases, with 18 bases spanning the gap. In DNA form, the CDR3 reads TGTGCCACCAGTGGAAATAGGTCCCAACCCGCCTACGAGCAGTACTTC. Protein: CATSGNRSQPAYEQYF.